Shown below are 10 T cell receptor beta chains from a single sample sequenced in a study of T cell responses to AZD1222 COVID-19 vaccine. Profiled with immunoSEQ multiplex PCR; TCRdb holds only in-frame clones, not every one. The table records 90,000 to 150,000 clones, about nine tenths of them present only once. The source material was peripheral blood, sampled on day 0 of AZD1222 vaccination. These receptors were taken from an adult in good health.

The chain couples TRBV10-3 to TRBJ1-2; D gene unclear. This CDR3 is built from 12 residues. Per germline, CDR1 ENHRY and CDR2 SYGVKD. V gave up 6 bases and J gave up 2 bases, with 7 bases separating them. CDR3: CAISQENYGYTF. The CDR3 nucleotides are TGTGCCATCAGCCAGGAGAACTATGGCTACACCTTC.

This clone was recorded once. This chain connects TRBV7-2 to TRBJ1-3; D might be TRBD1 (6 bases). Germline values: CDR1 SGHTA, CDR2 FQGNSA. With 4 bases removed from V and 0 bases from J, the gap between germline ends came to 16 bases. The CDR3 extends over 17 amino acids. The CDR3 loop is CASSSRDRPRSGNTIYF. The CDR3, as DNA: TGTGCCAGCAGCTCGAGAGACAGGCCCCGCTCTGGAAACACCATATATTTT.

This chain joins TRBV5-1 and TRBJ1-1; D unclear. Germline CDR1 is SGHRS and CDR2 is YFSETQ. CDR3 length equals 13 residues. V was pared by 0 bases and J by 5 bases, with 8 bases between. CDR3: CASSLATDTEAFF. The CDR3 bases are TGCGCCAGCAGCTTGGCCACGGATACTGAAGCTTTCTTT.

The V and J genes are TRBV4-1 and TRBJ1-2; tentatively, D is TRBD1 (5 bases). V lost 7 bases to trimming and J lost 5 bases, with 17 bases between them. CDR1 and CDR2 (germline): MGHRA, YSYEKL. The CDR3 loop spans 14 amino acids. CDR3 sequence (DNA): TGCGCCAGCAACTTGGGGCAGGGTGGTTATGGCTACACCTTC. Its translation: CASNLGQGGYGYTF.

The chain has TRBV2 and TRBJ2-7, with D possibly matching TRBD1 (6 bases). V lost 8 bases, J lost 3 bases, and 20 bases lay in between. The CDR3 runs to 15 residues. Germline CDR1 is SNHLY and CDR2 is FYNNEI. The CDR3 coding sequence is TGTGCCAGCCTCCCCCCGGGGCAGGGGTACTACGAGCAGTACTTC. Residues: CASLPPGQGYYEQYF.

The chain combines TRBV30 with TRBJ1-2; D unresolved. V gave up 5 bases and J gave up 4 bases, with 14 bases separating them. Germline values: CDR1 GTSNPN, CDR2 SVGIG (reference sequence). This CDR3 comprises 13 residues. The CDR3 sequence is CAWLDPPGYGYTF. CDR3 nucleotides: TGTGCCTGGCTGGATCCTCCGGGCTATGGCTACACCTTC.

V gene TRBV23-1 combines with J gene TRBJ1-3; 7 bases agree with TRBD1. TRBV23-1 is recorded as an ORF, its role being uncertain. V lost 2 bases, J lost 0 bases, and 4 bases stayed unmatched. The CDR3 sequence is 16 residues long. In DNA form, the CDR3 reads TGCGCCAGCAGTCAACACAGGGGCGGCTCTGGAAACACCATATATTTT. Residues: CASSQHRGGSGNTIYF.

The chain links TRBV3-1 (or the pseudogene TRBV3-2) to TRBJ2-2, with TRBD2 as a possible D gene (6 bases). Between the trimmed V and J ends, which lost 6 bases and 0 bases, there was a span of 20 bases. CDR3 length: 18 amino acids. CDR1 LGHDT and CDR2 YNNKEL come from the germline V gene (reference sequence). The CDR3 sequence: CASSPGPGRDANTGELFF. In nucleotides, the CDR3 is TGTGCCAGCAGTCCTGGACCAGGGCGGGACGCGAACACCGGGGAGCTGTTTTTT.

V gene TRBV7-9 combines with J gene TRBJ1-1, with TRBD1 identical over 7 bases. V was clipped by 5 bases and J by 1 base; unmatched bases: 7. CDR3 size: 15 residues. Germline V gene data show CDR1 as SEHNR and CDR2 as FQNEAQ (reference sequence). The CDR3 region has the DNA TGTGCCAGCAGCGGCAAAACAGGGGCGAACACTGAAGCTTTCTTT. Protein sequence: CASSGKTGANTEAFF.

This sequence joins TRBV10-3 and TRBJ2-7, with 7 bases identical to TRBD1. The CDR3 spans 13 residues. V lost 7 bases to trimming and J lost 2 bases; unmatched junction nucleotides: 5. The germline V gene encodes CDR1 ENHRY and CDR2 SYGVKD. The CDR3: CAIMGQTTYEQYF. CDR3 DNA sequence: TGTGCCATCATGGGACAGACGACCTACGAGCAGTACTTC.